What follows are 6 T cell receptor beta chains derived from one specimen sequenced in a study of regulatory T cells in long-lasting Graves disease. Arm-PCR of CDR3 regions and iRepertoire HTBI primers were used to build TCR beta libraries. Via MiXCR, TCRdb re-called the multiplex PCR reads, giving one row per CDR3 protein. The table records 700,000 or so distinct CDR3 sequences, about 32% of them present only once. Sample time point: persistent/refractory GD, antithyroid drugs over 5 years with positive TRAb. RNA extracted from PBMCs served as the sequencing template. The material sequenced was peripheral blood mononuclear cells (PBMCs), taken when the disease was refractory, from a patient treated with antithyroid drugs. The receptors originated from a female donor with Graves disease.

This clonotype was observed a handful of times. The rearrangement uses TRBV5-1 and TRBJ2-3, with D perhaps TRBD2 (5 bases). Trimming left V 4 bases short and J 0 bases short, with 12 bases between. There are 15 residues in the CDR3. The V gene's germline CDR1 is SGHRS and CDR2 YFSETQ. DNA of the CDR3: TGCGCCAGCAGCGACGGAGGATCTAGCACAGATACGCAGTATTTT. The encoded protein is CASSDGGSSTDTQYF.

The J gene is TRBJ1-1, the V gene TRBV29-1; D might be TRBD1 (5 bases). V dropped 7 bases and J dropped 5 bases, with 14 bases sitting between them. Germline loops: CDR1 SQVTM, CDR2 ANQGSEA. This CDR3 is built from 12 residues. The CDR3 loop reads CSAVQGGTEAFF. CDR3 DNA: TGCAGCGCCGTGCAGGGTGGGACTGAAGCTTTCTTT.

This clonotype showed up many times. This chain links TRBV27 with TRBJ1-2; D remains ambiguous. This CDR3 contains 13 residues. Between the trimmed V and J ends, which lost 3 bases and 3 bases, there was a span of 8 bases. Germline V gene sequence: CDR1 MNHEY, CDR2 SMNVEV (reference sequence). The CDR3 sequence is CASSFGSYYGYTF. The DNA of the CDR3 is TGTGCCAGCAGTTTCGGGTCGTACTATGGCTACACCTTC.

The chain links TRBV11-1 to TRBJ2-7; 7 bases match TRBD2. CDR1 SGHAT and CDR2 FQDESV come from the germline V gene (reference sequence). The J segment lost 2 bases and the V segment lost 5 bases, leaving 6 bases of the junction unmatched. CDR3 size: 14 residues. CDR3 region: CASSPGRQPYEQYF. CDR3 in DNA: TGTGCCAGCAGCCCCGGGAGGCAACCCTACGAGCAGTACTTC.

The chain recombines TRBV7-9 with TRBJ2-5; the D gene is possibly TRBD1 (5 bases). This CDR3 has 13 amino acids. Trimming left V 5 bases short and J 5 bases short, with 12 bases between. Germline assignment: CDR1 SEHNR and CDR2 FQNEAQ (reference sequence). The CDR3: CASSTSKGETQYF. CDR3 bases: TGTGCCAGCAGCACTTCTAAGGGGGAGACCCAGTACTTC.

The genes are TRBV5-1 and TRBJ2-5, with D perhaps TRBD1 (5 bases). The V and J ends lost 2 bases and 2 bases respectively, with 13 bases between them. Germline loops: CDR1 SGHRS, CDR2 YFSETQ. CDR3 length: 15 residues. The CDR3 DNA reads TGCGCCAGCAGCTTCGGAAGGGGCCTACAAGAGACCCAGTACTTC. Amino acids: CASSFGRGLQETQYF. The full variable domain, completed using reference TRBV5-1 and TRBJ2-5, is KAGVTQTPRYLIKTRGQQVTLSCSPISGHRSVSWYQQTPGQGLQFLFEYFSETQRNKGNFPGRFSGRQFSNSRSEMNVSTLELGDSALYLCASSFGRGLQETQYFGPGTRLLVL.